This section outlines one T cell receptor (beta chain) sequence together with its context. A quantity of roughly 0.5 to 1 ug RNA underwent reverse transcription using random hexamers. TCRdb passed the immunoSEQ multiplex PCR reads through MiXCR, listing each CDR3 protein once. The sample comprises 150,000 to 160,000 distinct CDR3 sequences, just under 97% of which are singletons, and 0.14% to 0.15% rests with the top ten. This record comes from a study of CD8 T cells in Susac syndrome. CD8+ and CD4+ blood T cells underwent TCR beta sequencing. Germline V CDR1 and CDR2: LGHDT, YNNKEL (reference sequence). V lost 3 bases to trimming and J lost 3 bases, with 6 bases between them. This CDR3 has 14 residues.

The V gene is TRBV3-1, the J gene TRBJ1-6; unclear D gene. Sequenced material: CD8+ T cells from PBMCs. The TCR was taken from a human donor with multiple sclerosis. The CDR3 DNA reads TGTGCCAGCAGCCACGCCCTCTATAATTCACCCCTCCACTTT. Translation: CASSHALYNSPLHF.